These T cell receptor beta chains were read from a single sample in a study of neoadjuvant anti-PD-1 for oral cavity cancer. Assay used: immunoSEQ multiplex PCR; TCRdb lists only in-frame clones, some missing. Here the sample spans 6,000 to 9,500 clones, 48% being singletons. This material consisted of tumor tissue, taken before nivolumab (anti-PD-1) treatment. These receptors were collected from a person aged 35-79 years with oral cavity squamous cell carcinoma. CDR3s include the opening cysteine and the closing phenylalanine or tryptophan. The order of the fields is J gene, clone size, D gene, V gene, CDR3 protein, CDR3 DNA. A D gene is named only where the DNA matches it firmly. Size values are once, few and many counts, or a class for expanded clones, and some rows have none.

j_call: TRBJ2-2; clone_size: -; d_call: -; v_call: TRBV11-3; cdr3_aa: CASSLGGNTGELFF; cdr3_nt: TGTGCCAGCAGCTTAGGAGGGAACACCGGGGAGCTGTTTTTT
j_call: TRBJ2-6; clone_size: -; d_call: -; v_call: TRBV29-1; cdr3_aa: CSVGEDSGANVLTF; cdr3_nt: TGCAGCGTTGGGGAGGACTCTGGGGCCAACGTCCTGACTTTC
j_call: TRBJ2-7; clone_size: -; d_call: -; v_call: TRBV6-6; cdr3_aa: CASSYPSGTSTYEQYF; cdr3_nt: TGTGCCAGCAGTTACCCTTCCGGGACATCTACCTACGAGCAGTACTTC
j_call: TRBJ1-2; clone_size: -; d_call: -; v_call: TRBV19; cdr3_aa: CASSIYEKLEANYGYTF; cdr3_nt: TGTGCCAGTAGTATATATGAGAAGCTGGAGGCTAACTATGGCTACACCTTC
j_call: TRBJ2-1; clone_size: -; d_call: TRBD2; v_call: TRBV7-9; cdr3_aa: CASSPSGANNEQFF; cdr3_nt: TGTGCCAGCAGCCCTAGCGGGGCGAACAATGAGCAGTTCTTC
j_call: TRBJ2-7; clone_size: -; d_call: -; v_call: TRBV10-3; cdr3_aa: CAITQTRNNEQYF; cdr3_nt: TGTGCCATCACTCAAACTAGAAATAACGAGCAGTACTTC
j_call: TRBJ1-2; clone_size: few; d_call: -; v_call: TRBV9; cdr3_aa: CASSPQVADYGYTF; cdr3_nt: TGTGCCAGCAGCCCCCAGGTGGCGGACTATGGCTACACCTTC
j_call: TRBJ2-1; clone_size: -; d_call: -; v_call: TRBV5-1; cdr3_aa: CASSPGGYNEQFF; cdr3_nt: TGCGCCAGCAGCCCGGGTGGCTACAATGAGCAGTTCTTC
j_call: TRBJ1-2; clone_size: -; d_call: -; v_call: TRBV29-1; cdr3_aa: CSDQGIDGYTF; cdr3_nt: TGCAGCGACCAGGGGATAGATGGCTACACCTTC
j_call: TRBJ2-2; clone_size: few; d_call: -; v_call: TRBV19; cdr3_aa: CASSPGLGGTGELFF; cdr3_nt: TGTGCCAGTAGCCCAGGACTAGGGGGCACCGGGGAGCTGTTTTTT
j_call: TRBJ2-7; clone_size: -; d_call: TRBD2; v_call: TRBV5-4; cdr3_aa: CASSDRDYSYEQYF; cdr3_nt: TGTGCCAGCAGCGACCGGGACTATTCCTACGAGCAGTACTTC
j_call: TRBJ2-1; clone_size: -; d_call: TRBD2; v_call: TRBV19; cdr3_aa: CASTMGLAGPNNEQFF; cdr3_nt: TGTGCCAGTACCATGGGCCTAGCGGGTCCCAACAATGAGCAGTTCTTC
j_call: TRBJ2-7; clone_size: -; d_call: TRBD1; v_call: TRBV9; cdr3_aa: CASSSGQGVPSPLEQYF; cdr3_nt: TGTGCCAGCAGCTCCGGACAGGGGGTGCCCTCCCCCCTCGAGCAGTACTTC
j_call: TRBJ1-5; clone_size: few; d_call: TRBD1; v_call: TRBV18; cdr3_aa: CASSPPLAGGSDQPQHF; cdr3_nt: TGTGCCAGCTCACCACCTCTTGCAGGGGGAAGTGATCAGCCCCAGCATTTT
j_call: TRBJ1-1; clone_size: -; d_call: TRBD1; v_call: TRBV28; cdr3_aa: CASSSTGENTEAFF; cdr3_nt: TGTGCCAGCAGTTCGACAGGGGAGAACACTGAAGCTTTCTTT
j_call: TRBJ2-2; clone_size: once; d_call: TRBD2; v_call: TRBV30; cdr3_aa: CAWSKGLAGVGELFF; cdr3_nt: TGTGCCTGGAGTAAGGGACTAGCGGGAGTCGGGGAGCTGTTTTTT
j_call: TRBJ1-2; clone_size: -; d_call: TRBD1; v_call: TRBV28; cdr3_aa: CASSLPDRASRGYTF; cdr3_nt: TGTGCCAGCAGTTTGCCGGACAGGGCCTCTCGTGGCTACACCTTC
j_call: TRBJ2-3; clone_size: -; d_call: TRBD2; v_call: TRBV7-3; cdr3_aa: CASSFRVGAGEDTQYF; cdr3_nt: TGTGCCAGCAGCTTCCGCGTAGGAGCGGGAGAAGATACGCAGTATTTT
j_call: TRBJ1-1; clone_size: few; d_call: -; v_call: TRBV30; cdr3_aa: CARQGAIPFTEAFF; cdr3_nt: TGTGCCCGCCAAGGGGCGATCCCATTCACTGAAGCTTTCTTT
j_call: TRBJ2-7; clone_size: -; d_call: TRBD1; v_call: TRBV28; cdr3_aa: CASSPGQGLSEQYF; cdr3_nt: TGTGCCAGCAGCCCCGGACAGGGTTTGAGCGAGCAGTACTTC
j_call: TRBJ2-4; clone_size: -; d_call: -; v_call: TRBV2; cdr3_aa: CASSVGGVDKNIQYF; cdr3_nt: TGTGCCAGCAGTGTAGGGGGGGTGGACAAAAACATTCAGTACTTC
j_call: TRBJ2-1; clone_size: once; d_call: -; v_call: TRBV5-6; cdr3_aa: CASSLGGRKYNEQFF; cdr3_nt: TGTGCCAGCAGCTTGGGGGGGCGAAAGTACAATGAGCAGTTCTTC
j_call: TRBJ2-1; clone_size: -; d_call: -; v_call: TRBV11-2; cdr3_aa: CASSPLGSHEQFF; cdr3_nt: TGTGCCAGCAGCCCACTAGGATCGCATGAGCAGTTCTTC
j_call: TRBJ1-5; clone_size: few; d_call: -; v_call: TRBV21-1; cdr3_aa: CASSNHRGTQHF; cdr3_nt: TGTGCCAGCAGCAACCACAGGGGGACCCAGCATTTT
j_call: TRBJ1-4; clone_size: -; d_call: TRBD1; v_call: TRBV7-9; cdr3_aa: CASSLGVTGGLDEKLFF; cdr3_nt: TGTGCCAGCAGCTTAGGGGTGACAGGGGGCTTAGATGAAAAACTGTTTTTT
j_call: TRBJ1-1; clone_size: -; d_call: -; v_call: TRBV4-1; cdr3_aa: CASSQGAGENTEAFF; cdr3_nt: TGCGCCAGCAGCCAAGGTGCAGGGGAAAACACTGAAGCTTTCTTT
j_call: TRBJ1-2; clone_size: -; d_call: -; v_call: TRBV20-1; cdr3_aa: CSASFYGYTF; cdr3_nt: TGCAGTGCTAGTTTCTATGGCTACACCTTC
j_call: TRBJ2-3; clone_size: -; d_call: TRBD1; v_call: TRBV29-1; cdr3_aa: CSAQDRPDTQYF; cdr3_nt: TGCAGCGCACAGGACAGGCCAGATACGCAGTATTTT
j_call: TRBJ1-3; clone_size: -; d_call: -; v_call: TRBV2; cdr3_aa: CASRRRSGNTIYF; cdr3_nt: TGTGCCAGCAGGCGAAGATCGGGAAACACCATATATTTT
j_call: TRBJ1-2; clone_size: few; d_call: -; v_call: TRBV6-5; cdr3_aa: CASSYNDGQNSGYTF; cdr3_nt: TGTGCCAGCAGTTACAACGACGGGCAGAATAGCGGCTACACCTTC
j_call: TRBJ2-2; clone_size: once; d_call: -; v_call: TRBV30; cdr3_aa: CAWRTSGGELFF; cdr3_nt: TGTGCCTGGAGAACGTCAGGCGGGGAGCTGTTTTTT